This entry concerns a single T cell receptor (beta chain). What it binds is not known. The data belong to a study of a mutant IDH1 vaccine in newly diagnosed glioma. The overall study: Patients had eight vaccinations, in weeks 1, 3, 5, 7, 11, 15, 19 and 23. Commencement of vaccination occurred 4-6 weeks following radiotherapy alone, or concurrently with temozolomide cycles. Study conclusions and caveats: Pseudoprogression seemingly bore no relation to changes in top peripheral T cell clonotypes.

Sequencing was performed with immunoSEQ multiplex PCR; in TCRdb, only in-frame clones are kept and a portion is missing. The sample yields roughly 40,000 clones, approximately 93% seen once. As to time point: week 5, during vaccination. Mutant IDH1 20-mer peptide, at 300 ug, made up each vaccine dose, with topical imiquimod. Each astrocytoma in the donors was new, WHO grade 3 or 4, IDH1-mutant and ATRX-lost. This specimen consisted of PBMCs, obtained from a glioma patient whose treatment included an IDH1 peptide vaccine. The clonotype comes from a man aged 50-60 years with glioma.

The chain's CDR3 is CASSSDRGGETQYF. The CDR3 DNA reads as TGTGCCAGCAGTTCGGACAGGGGTGGGGAGACCCAGTACTTC. The rearrangement joins TRBV6-5 to TRBJ2-5; TRBD1 matches at 9 bases. V trimming: 4 bases; J trimming: 5 bases; junction bases outside the gene matches: 5. The CDR3 covers 14 residues. Germline CDR1 MNHEY, CDR2 SVGAGI.